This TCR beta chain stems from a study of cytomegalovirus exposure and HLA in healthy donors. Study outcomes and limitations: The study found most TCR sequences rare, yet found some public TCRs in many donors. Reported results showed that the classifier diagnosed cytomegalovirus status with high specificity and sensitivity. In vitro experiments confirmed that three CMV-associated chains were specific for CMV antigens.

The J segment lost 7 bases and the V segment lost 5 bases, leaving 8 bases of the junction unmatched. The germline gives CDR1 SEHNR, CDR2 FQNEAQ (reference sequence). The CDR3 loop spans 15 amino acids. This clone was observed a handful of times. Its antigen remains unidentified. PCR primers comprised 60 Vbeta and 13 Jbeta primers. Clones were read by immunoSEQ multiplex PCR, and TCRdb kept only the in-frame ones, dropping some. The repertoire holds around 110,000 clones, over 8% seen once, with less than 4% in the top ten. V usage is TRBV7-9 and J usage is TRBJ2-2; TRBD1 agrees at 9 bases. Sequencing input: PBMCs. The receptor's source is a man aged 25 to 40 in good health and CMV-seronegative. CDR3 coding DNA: TGTGCCAGCAGCCACGGACAGGGGAGTGGCGGGGAGCTGTTTTTT. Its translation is CASSHGQGSGGELFF.